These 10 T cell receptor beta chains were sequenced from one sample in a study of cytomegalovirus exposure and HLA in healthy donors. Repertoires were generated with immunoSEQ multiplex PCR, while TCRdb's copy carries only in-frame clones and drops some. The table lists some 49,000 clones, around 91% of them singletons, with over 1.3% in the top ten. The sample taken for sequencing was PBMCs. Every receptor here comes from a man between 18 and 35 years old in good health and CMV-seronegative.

The CDR3 spells CASSETGLAGGRGEQYF. DNA of the CDR3: TGTGCCAGCAGCGAAACGGGACTAGCGGGAGGGCGAGGCGAGCAGTACTTC. The V gene is TRBV4-2, the J gene TRBJ2-7, with 16 bases matching TRBD2. The V segment lost 5 bases and the J segment 6 bases; nucleotides outside the gene matches: 10. This CDR3 has 17 amino acids. Per the germline V gene, CDR1 is LGHNA and CDR2 is YNFKEQ.

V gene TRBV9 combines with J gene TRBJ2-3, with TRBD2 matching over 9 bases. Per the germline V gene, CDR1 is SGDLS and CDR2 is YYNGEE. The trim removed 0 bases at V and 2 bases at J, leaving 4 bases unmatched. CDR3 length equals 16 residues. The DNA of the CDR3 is TGTGCCAGCAGCGTAGGATTAGCGGGAGACACAGATACGCAGTATTTT. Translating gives CASSVGLAGDTDTQYF.

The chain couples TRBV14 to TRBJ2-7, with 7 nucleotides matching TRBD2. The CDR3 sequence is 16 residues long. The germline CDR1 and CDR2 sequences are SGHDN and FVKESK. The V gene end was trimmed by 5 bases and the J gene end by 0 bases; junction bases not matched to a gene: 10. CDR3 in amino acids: CASSSHPLAYSYEQYF. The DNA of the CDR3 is TGTGCCAGCAGCTCCCACCCACTAGCGTACTCCTACGAGCAGTACTTC.

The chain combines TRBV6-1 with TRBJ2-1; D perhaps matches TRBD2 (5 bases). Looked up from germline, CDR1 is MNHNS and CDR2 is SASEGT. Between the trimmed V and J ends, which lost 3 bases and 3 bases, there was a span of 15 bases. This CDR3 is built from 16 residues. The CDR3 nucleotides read TGTGCCAGCAGTGACCTCGGGGAGCAGAGCTACAATGAGCAGTTCTTC. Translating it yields CASSDLGEQSYNEQFF.

CDR3: CASSEGTGAYNEQFF. CDR3 coding DNA: TGCGCCAGCAGCGAAGGGACAGGGGCCTACAATGAGCAGTTCTTC. The chain is built from TRBV5-1 and TRBJ2-1; 10 nucleotides match TRBD1. V was pared by 4 bases and J by 2 bases, with 3 bases of the junction left unmatched. The CDR3 is 15 amino acids. Germline V gives CDR1 SGHRS, CDR2 YFSETQ.

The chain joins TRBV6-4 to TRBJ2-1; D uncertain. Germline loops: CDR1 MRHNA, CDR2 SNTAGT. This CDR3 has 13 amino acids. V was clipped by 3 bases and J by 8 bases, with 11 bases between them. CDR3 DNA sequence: TGTGCCAGCAGTGAAGAGTTCGAAGATGAGCAGTTCTTC. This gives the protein CASSEEFEDEQFF.

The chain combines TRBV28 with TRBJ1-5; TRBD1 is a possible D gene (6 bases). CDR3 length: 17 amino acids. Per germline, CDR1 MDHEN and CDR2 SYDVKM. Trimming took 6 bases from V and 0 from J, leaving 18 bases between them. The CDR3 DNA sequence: TGTGCCAGCAGCCCCGGACAGACTAAATATAGCAATCAGCCCCAGCATTTT. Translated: CASSPGQTKYSNQPQHF. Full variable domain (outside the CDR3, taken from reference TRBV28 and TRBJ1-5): DVKVTQSSRYLVKRTGEKVFLECVQDMDHENMFWYRQDPGLGLRLIYFSYDVKMKEKGDIPEGYSVSREKKERFSLILESASTNQTSMYLCASSPGQTKYSNQPQHFGDGTRLSIL.

CDR3 DNA sequence: TGTGCCAGCAAGACAGGGAACCACGAGCAGTACTTC. Its translation: CASKTGNHEQYF. This sequence joins TRBV27 and TRBJ2-7; 7 nucleotides agree with TRBD1. Trimming cost V 7 bases and J 5 bases; bases outside gene matches: 5. From germline, CDR1 is MNHEY and CDR2 SMNVEV (reference sequence). The CDR3 totals 12 residues.

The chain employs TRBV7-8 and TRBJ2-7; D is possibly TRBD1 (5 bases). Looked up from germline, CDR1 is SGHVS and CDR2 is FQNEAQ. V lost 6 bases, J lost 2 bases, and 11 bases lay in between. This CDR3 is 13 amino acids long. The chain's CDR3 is CASSPRVPYEQYF. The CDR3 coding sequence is TGTGCCAGCAGTCCCAGGGTTCCCTACGAGCAGTACTTC.

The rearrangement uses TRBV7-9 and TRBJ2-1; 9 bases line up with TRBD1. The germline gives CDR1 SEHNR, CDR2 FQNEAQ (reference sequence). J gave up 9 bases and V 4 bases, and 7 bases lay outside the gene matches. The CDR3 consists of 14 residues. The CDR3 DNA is TGTGCCAGCAGCTACCGGGACAGGGCAAGTGAGCAGTTCTTC. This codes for CASSYRDRASEQFF.